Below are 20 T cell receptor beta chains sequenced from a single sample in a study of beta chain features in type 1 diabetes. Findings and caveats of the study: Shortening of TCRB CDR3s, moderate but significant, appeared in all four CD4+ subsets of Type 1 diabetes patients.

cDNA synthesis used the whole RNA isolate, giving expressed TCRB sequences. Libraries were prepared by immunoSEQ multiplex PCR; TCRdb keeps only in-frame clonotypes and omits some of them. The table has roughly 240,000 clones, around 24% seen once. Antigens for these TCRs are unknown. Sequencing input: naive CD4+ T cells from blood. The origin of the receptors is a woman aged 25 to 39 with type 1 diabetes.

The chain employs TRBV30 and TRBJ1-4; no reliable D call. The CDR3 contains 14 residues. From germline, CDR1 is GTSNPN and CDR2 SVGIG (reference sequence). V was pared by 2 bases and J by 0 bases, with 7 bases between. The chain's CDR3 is CAWSPPTTNEKLFF. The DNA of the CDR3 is TGTGCCTGGAGTCCTCCTACAACTAATGAAAAACTGTTTTTT.

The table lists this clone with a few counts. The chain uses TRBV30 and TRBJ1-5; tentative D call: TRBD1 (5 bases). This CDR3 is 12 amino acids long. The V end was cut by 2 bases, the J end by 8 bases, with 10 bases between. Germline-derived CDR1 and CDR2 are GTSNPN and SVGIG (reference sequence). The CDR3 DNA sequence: TGTGCCTGGAGTACGCAAGGGGAGCCCCAGCATTTT. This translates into CAWSTQGEPQHF.

CDR3 nucleotides: TGTGCCTGGGACAGCCAAATCTACAATGAGCAGTTCTTC. This sequence encodes CAWDSQIYNEQFF. The chain joins TRBV30 to TRBJ2-1, with D possibly matching TRBD1 (5 bases). Germline-derived CDR1 and CDR2 are GTSNPN and SVGIG (reference sequence). V lost 5 bases, J lost 3 bases, and 11 bases lay in between. The CDR3 extends over 13 amino acids.

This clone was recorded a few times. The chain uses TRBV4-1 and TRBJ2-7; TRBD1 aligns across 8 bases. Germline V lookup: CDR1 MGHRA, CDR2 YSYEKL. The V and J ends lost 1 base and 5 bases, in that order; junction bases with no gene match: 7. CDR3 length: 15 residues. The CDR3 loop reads CASSQGVGTGHEQYF. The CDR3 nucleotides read TGCGCCAGCAGCCAAGGAGTCGGGACAGGCCACGAGCAGTACTTC.

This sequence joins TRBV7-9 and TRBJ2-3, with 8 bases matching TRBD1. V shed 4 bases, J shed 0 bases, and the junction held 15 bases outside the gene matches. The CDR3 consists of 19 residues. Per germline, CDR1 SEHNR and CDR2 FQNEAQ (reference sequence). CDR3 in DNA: TGTGCCAGCAGCTACCCGGGACAGGCACTAGGCAGAAGCACAGATACGCAGTATTTT. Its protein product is CASSYPGQALGRSTDTQYF. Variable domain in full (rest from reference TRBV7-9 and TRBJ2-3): DTGVSQNPRHKITKRGQNVTFRCDPISEHNRLYWYRQTLGQGPEFLTYFQNEAQLEKSRLLSDRFSAERPKGSFSTLEIQRTEQGDSAMYLCASSYPGQALGRSTDTQYFGPGTRLTVL.

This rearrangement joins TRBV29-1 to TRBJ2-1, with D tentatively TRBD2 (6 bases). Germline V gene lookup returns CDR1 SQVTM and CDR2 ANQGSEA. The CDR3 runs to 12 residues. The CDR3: CSAGRANNEQFF. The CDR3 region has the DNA TGCAGTGCGGGGCGGGCTAACAATGAGCAGTTCTTC.

CDR3 DNA: TGTGCCTGGAGTGCCCTGGAGGAGACCCAGTACTTC. Translated: CAWSALEETQYF. The chain carries TRBV30 and TRBJ2-5, with no clear D. Germline values: CDR1 GTSNPN, CDR2 SVGIG (reference sequence). The CDR3 has 12 amino acids. Deletions cut 1 base from V and 5 bases from J, with 8 bases between.

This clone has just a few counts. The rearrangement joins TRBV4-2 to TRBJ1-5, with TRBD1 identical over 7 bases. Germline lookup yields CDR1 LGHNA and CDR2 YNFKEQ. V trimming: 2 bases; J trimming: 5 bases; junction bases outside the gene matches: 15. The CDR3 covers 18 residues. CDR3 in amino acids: CASSQFGLGTGVYQPQHF. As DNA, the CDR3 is TGTGCCAGCAGCCAATTTGGCCTCGGTACAGGGGTTTATCAGCCCCAGCATTTT.

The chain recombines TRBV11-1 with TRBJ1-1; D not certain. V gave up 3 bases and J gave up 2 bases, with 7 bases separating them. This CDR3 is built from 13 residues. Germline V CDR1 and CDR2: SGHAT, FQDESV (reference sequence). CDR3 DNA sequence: TGTGCCAGCAGCTTCGGCGGTAACACTGAAGCTTTCTTT. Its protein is CASSFGGNTEAFF.

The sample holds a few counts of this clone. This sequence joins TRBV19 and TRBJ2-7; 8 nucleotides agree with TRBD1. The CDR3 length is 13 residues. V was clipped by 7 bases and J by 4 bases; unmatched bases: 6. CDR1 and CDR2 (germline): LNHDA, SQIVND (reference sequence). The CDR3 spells CASMRQGSYEQYF. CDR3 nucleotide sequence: TGTGCCAGTATGAGACAGGGGTCATACGAGCAGTACTTC.

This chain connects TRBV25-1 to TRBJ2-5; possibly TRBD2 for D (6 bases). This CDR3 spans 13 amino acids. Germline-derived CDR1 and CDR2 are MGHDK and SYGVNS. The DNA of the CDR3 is TGTGCGATCGCAGGACTATACTTGGGGACCCAGTACTTC. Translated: CAIAGLYLGTQYF. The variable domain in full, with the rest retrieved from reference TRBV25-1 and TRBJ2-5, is EADIYQTPRYLVIGTGKKITLECSQTMGHDKMYWYQQDPGMELHLIHYSYGVNSTEKGDLSSESTVSRIRTEHFPLTLESARPSHTSQYLCAIAGLYLGTQYFGPGTRLLVL.

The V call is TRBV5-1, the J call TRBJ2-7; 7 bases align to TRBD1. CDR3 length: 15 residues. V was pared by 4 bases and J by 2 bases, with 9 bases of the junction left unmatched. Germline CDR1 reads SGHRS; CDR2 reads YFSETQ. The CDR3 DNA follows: TGCGCCAGCAGCCCGACGAACAGGGGAGCCTACGAGCAGTACTTC. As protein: CASSPTNRGAYEQYF. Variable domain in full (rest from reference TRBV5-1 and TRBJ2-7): KAGVTQTPRYLIKTRGQQVTLSCSPISGHRSVSWYQQTPGQGLQFLFEYFSETQRNKGNFPGRFSGRQFSNSRSEMNVSTLELGDSALYLCASSPTNRGAYEQYFGPGTRLTVT.

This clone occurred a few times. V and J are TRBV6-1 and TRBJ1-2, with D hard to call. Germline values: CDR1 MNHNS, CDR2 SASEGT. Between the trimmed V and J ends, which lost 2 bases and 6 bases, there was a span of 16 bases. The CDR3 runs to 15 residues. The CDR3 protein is CASSESGIIPNGYTF. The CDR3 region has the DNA TGTGCCAGCAGTGAATCGGGAATTATCCCGAATGGCTACACCTTC.

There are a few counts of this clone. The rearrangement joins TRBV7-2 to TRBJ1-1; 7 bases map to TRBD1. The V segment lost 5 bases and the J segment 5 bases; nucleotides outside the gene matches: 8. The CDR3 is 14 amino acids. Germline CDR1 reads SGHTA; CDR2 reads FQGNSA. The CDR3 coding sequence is TGTGCCAGCAGCCCAGCATCAGGGGGAACTGAAGCTTTCTTT. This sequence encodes CASSPASGGTEAFF.

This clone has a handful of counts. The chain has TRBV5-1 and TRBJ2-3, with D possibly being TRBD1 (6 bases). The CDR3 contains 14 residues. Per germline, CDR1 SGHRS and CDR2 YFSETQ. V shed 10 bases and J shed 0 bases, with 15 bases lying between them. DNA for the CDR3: TGCGCCTCAAGGGACACCAAAAGCACAGATACGCAGTATTTT. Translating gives CASRDTKSTDTQYF.

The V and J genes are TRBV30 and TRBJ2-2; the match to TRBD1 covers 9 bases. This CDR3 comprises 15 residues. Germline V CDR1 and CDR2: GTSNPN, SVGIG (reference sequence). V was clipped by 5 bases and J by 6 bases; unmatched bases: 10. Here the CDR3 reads CAWEPGQGPPGELFF. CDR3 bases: TGTGCCTGGGAGCCGGGACAGGGTCCCCCCGGGGAGCTGTTTTTT.

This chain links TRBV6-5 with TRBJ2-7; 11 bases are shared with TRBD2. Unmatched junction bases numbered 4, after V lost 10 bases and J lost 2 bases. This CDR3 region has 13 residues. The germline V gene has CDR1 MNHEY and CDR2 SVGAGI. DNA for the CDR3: TGTGCCATCGGGACTAGCGGTACCTACGAGCAGTACTTC. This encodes CAIGTSGTYEQYF.

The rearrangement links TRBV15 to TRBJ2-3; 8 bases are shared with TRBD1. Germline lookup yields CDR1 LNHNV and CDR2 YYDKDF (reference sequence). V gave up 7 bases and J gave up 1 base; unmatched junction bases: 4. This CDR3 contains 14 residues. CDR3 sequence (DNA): TGTGCCACCACAGCGACAGGGGGCACAGATACGCAGTATTTT. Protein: CATTATGGTDTQYF.

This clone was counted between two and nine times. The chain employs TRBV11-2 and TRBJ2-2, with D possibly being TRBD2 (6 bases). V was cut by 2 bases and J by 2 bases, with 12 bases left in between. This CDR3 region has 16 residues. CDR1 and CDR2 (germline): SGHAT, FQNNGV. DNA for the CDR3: TGTGCCAGCAGCTTACAGGGTAGCGGTAACACCGGGGAGCTGTTTTTT. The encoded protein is CASSLQGSGNTGELFF.

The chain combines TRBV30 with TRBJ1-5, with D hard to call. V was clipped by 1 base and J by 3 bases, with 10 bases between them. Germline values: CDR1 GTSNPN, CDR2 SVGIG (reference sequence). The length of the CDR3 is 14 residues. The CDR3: CAWSEGDLNQPQHF. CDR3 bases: TGTGCCTGGAGTGAAGGAGATCTCAATCAGCCCCAGCATTTT.